The clone carrying this T cell receptor (beta chain) was counted a single time. This record comes from a study of blood T cell repertoires in COVID-19. Study details: Samples representing acute and convalescent COVID-19 were sourced from the United States, Italy and Spain. The analysed material was cDNA or gDNA that came from T cells, B-cell-depleted T cells, or PBMCs.

In the authors' methods: Researchers report that nucleated cell counts were estimated from reference gene primer amplification. The table came from immunoSEQ multiplex PCR; TCRdb's copy has only in-frame clones and leaves some out. Clone size and V and J calls were adopted from that table, with D and trimming inferred from the DNA. The sample carries about 94,000 clones, roughly four fifths recorded once. Germline V gene sequence: CDR1 LNHDA, CDR2 SQIVND (reference sequence). Deletions cut 1 base from V and 10 bases from J, with 11 bases between. The CDR3 totals 14 residues. This sequence was found in a man in his 60s with acute or convalescent COVID-19. The sequenced sample was peripheral blood. The chain combines TRBV19 with TRBJ1-6, with TRBD1 as a possible D gene (6 bases). CDR3 nucleotide sequence: TGTGCCAGTAGTATAGCACAGGGCACATCACCCCTCCACTTT. Protein: CASSIAQGTSPLHF.